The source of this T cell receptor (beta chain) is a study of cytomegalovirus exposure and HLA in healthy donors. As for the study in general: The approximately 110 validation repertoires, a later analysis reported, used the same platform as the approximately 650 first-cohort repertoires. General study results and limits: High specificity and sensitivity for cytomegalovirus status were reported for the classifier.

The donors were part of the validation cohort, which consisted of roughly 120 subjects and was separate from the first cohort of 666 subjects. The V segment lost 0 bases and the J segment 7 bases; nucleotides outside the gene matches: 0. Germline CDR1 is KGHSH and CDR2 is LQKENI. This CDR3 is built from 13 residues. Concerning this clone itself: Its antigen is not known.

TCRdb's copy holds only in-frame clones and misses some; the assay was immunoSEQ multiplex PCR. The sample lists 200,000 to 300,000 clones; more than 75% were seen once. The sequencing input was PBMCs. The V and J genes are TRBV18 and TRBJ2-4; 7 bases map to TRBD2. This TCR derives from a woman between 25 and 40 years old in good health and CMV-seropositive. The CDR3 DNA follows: TGTGCCAGCTCACCACCTAGCGGGAACATTCAGTACTTC. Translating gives CASSPPSGNIQYF.